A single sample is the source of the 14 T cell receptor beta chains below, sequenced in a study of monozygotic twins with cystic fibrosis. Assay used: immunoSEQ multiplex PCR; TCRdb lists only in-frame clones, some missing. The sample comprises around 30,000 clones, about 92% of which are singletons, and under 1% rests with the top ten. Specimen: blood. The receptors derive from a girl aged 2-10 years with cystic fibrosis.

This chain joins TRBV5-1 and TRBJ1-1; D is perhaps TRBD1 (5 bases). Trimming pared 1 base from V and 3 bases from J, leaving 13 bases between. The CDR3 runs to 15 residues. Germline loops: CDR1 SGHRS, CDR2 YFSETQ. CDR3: CASSLSMRDHTEAFF. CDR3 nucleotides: TGCGCCAGCAGCTTGTCCATGCGGGACCACACTGAAGCTTTCTTT.

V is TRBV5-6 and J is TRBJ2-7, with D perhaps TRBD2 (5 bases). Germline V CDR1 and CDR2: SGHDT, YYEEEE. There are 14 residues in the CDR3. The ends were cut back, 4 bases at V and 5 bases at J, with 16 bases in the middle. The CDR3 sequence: CASSQTTDLNEQYF. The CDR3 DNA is TGTGCCAGCAGCCAGACTACAGATTTGAACGAGCAGTACTTC.

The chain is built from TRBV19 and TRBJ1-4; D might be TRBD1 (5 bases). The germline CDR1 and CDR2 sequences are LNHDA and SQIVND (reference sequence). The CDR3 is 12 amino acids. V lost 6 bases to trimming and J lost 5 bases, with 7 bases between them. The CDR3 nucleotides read TGTGCCAGTAGAGGACAAAATGAAAAACTGTTTTTT. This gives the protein CASRGQNEKLFF.

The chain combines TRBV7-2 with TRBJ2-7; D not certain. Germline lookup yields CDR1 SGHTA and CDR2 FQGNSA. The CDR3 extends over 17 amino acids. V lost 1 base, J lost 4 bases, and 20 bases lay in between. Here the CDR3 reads CASSLGPTDTNAYEQYF. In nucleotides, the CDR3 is TGTGCCAGCAGCTTAGGCCCAACAGACACTAACGCATACGAGCAGTACTTC.

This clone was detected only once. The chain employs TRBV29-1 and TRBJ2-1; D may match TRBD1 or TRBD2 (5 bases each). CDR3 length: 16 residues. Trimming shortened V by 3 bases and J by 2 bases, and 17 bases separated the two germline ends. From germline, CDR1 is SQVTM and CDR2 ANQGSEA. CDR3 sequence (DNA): TGCAGCGTTGACTATGGGGCGGGCACCGCCTACAATGAGCAGTTCTTC. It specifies CSVDYGAGTAYNEQFF.

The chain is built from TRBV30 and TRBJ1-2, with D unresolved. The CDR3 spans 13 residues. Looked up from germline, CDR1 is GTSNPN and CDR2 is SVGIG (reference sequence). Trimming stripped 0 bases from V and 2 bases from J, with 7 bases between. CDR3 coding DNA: TGTGCCTGGAGTGTACTTTCAAACTATGGCTACACCTTC. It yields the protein CAWSVLSNYGYTF.

CDR3 residues: CASSLRDRAYEQYF. CDR3 DNA: TGTGCCAGTAGTCTCCGGGACAGAGCCTACGAGCAGTACTTC. The chain employs TRBV19 and TRBJ2-7; TRBD1 matches at 7 bases. The CDR3 spans 14 residues. Germline V gives CDR1 LNHDA, CDR2 SQIVND (reference sequence). Trimming at V came to 5 bases and at J to 2 bases, leaving 6 bases not matched to a gene.

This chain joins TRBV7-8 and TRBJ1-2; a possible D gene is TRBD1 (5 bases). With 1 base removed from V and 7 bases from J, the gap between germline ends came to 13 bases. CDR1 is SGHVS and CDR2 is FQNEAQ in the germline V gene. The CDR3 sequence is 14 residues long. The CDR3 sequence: CASSLVRGAGGYTF. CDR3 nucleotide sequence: TGTGCCAGCAGCTTAGTTAGGGGCGCGGGTGGCTACACCTTC. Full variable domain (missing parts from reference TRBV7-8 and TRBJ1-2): GAGVSQSPRYKVAKRGQDVALRCDPISGHVSLFWYQQALGQGPEFLTYFQNEAQLDKSGLPSDRFFAERPEGSVSTLKIQRTQQEDSAVYLCASSLVRGAGGYTFGSGTRLTVV.

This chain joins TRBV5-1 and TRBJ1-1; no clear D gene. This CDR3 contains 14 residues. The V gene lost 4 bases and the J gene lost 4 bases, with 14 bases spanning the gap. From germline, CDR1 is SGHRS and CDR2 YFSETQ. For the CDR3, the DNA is TGCGCCAGCAGCGCTCAGGCGGCGGGCACTGAAGCTTTCTTT. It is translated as CASSAQAAGTEAFF.

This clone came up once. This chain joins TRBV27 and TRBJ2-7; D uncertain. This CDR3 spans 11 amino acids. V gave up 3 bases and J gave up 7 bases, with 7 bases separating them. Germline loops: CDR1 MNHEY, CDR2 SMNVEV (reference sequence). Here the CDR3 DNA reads TGTGCCAGCAGTTTTCGGCGGGAGCAGTACTTC. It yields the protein CASSFRREQYF.

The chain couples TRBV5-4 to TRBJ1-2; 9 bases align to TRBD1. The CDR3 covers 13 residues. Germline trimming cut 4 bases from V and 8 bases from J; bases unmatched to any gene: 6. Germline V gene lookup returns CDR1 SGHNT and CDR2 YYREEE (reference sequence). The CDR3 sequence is CASSVTGGRGYTF. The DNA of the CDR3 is TGTGCCAGCAGCGTAACAGGGGGCAGGGGCTACACCTTC.

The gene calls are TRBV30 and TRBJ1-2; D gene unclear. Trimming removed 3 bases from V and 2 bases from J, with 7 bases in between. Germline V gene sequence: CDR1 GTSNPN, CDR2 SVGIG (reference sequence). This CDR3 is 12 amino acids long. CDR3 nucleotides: TGTGCCTGGAGGGGCGAAAACTATGGCTACACCTTC. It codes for CAWRGENYGYTF.

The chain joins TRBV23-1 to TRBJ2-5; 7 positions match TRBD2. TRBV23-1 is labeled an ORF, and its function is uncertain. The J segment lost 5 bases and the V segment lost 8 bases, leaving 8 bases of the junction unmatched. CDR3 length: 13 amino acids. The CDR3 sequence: CASPREAGETQYF. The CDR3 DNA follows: TGCGCCAGCCCCCGGGAGGCTGGGGAGACCCAGTACTTC.

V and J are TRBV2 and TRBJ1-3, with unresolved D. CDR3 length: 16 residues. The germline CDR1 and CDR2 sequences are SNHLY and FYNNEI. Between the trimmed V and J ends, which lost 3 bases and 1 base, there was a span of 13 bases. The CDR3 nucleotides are TGTGCCAGCAGTGAGGTAGCAGTGAGGTCTGGAAACACCATATATTTT. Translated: CASSEVAVRSGNTIYF.